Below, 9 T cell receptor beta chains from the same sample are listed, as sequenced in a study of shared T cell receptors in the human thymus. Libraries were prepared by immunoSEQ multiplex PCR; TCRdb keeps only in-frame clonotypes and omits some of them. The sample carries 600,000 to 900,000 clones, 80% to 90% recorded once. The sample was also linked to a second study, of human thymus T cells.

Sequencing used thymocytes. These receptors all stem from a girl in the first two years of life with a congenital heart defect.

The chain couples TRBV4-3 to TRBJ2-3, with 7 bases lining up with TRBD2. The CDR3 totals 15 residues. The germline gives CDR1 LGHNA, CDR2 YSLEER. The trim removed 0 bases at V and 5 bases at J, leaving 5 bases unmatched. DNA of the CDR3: TGCGCCAGCAGCCAAGAAACCCCGGGGGGAGATACGCAGTATTTT. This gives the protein CASSQETPGGDTQYF.

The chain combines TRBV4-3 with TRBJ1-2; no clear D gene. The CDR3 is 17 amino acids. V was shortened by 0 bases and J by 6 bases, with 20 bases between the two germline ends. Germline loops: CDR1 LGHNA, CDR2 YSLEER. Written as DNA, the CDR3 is TGCGCCAGCAGCCAAGATTCCGTTGCGGGAGGTTGGAATGGCTACACCTTC. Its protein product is CASSQDSVAGGWNGYTF.

The CDR3 DNA is TGTGCCAGCAGCTTACGATCAGGGGGCTGGAACACCATATATTTT. As protein: CASSLRSGGWNTIYF. This chain connects TRBV7-2 to TRBJ1-3; TRBD1 matches 8 bases. V shed 2 bases, J shed 7 bases, and the junction held 7 bases outside the gene matches. The CDR3 contains 15 residues. The germline V gene has CDR1 SGHTA and CDR2 FQGNSA.

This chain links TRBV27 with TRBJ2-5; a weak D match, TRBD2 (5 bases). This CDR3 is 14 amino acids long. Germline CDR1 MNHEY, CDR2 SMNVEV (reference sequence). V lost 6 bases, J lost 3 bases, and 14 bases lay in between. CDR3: CASRTPGLEETQYF. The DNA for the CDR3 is TGTGCCAGCAGAACCCCCGGACTGGAAGAGACCCAGTACTTC.

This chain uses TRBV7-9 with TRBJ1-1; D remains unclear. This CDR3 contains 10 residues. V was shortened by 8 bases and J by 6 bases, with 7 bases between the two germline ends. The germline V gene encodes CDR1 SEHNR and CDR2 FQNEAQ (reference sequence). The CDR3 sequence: CASGPAEAFF. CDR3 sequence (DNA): TGTGCCAGCGGCCCAGCTGAAGCTTTCTTT.

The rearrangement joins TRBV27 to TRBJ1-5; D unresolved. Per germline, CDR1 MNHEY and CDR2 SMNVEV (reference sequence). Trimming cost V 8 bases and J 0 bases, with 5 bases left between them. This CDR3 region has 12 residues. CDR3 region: CASGLSNQPQHF. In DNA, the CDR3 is TGTGCCAGCGGCCTTAGCAATCAGCCCCAGCATTTT.

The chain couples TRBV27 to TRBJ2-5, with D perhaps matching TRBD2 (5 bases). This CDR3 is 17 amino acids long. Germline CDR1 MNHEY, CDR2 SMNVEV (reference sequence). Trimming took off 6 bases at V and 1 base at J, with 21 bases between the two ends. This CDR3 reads CASRRTTEDVTQETQYF. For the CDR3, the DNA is TGTGCCAGCAGAAGAACTACGGAGGACGTAACCCAAGAGACCCAGTACTTC.

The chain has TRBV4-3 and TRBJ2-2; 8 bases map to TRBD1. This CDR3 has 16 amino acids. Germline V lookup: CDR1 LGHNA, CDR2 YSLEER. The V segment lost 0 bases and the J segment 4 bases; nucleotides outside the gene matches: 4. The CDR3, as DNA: TGCGCCAGCAGCCAAGAGGGACAGGCGGGCACCGGGGAGCTGTTTTTT. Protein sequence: CASSQEGQAGTGELFF.

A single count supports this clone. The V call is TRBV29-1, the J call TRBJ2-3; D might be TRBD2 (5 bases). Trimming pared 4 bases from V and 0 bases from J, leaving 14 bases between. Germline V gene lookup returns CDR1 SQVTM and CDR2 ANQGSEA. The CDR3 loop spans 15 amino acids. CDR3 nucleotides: TGCAGCGTTGCCTCGGACTTAATAAGCACAGATACGCAGTATTTT. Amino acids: CSVASDLISTDTQYF.